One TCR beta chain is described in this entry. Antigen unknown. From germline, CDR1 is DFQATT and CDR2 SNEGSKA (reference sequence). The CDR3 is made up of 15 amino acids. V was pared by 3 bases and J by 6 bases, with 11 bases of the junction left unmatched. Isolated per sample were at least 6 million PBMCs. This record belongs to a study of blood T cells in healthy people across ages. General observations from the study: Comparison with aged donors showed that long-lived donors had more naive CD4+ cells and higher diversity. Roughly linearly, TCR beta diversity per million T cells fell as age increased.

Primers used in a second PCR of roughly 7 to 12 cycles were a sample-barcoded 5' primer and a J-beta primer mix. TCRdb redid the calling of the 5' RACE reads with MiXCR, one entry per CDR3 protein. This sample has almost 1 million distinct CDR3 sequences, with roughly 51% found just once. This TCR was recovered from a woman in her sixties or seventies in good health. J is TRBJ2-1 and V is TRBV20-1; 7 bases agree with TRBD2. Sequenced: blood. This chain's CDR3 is CSASPQGTSVNEQFF. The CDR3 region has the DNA TGCAGTGCTAGCCCCCAGGGAACTAGCGTCAATGAGCAGTTCTTC.